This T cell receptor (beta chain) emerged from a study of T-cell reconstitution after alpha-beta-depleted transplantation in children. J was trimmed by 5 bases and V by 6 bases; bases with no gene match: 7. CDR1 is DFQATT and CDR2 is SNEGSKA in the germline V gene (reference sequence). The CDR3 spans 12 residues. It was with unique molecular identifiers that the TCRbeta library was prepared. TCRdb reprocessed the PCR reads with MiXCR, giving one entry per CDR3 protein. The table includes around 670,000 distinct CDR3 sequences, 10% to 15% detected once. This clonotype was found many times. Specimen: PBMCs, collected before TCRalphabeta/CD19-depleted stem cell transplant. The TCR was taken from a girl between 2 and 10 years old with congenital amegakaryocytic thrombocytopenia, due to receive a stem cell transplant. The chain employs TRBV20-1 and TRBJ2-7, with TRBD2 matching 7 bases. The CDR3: CSARVLAHEQYF. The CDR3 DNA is TGCAGTGCCCGCGTACTAGCGCACGAGCAGTACTTC.